The 32 T cell receptor beta chains listed next were all sequenced from one sample in a study of cytomegalovirus exposure and HLA in healthy donors. Researchers ran the PCR with 60 Vbeta and 13 Jbeta primers. Using immunoSEQ multiplex PCR, the repertoire was profiled, and TCRdb retains in-frame clones only, with some absent. The sample shows 150,000 to 200,000 clones, under 85% of them seen only once. The sequencing sample was made of PBMCs. Receptors originate from a female donor in good health and CMV-seronegative.

This clone was counted between two and nine times. The rearrangement joins TRBV7-9 to TRBJ1-1; the match to TRBD1 covers 7 bases. The CDR3 length is 15 residues. After removal of 5 bases from V and 1 base from J, the junction contained 7 bases not matched to a gene. Germline CDR1 and CDR2: SEHNR and FQNEAQ (reference sequence). The CDR3 region is CASSLGTVENTEAFF. The CDR3 DNA follows: TGTGCCAGCAGCCTTGGGACAGTAGAGAACACTGAAGCTTTCTTT. The variable domain in full, with the rest retrieved from reference TRBV7-9 and TRBJ1-1, is DTGVSQNPRHKITKRGQNVTFRCDPISEHNRLYWYRQTLGQGPEFLTYFQNEAQLEKSRLLSDRFSAERPKGSFSTLEIQRTEQGDSAMYLCASSLGTVENTEAFFGQGTRLTVV.

This clone was detected a few times. The V and J genes are TRBV11-2 and TRBJ2-7, with 16 bases aligning to TRBD2. The CDR3 consists of 16 residues. J lost 3 bases, V lost 7 bases, and 6 bases had no gene match. Germline V gene data show CDR1 as SGHAT and CDR2 as FQNNGV. The CDR3 region has the DNA TGTGCCAGCACCGCAGGGACTAGCGGGAGGGACTACGAGCAGTACTTC. Protein sequence: CASTAGTSGRDYEQYF. The full variable domain, rest sourced from reference TRBV11-2 and TRBJ2-7, is EAGVAQSPRYKIIEKRQSVAFWCNPISGHATLYWYQQILGQGPKLLIQFQNNGVVDDSQLPKDRFSAERLKGVDSTLKIQPAKLEDSAVYLCASTAGTSGRDYEQYFGPGTRLTVT.

This sequence joins TRBV30 and TRBJ2-1, with 11 bases lining up with TRBD2. With V trimmed by 0 bases and J by 0 bases, 10 bases remained unmatched. CDR1 is GTSNPN and CDR2 is SVGIG in the germline V gene (reference sequence). CDR3 length: 19 amino acids. The CDR3 DNA sequence: TGTGCCTGGAGTGTAAGCCTAGCGGGGGGATTCCGCTCCTACAATGAGCAGTTCTTC. Its protein is CAWSVSLAGGFRSYNEQFF.

This clone has just a few counts. V and J are TRBV29-1 and TRBJ2-6; D is uncertain. Germline-derived CDR1 and CDR2 are SQVTM and ANQGSEA. The V and J ends lost 3 bases and 0 bases respectively, with 3 bases between them. There are 13 residues in the CDR3. This CDR3 is CSVDLSGANVLTF. The CDR3 nucleotides are TGCAGCGTTGATCTCTCTGGGGCCAACGTCCTGACTTTC.

This clone has more than one count but fewer than ten. The rearrangement uses TRBV28 and TRBJ2-2, with TRBD1 identical over 9 bases. The CDR3 has 15 residues. Germline assignment: CDR1 MDHEN and CDR2 SYDVKM. Unmatched junction bases numbered 10, after V lost 5 bases and J lost 9 bases. In nucleotides, the CDR3 is TGTGCCAGCAGTACAGGGGGCGAATCCTCGTGGGAGCTGTTTTTT. It codes for CASSTGGESSWELFF.

The J gene is TRBJ1-3, the V gene TRBV6-1; possible D gene TRBD1, 6 bases. The V end lost 6 bases, the J end lost 0 bases, and 12 bases lay between the germline ends. The germline V gene encodes CDR1 MNHNS and CDR2 SASEGT. The CDR3 has 15 amino acids. The chain's CDR3 is CASSGQRFSGNTIYF. In DNA, the CDR3 is TGTGCCAGCAGCGGACAGCGTTTCTCTGGAAACACCATATATTTT.

V gene TRBV30 combines with J gene TRBJ1-1; D might be TRBD1 (5 bases). The CDR3 has 13 amino acids. Germline loops: CDR1 GTSNPN, CDR2 SVGIG (reference sequence). V lost 5 bases and J 1 base, leaving 11 bases between the germline ends. CDR3 nucleotides: TGTGCCTGGGAACGGGGGGGGAACACTGAAGCTTTCTTT. This encodes CAWERGGNTEAFF.

The chain's CDR3 is CATSRDGRRLYEQYF. The CDR3 DNA reads as TGTGCCACCAGCAGGGACGGACGGAGGCTCTACGAGCAGTACTTC. J is TRBJ2-7 and V is TRBV15, with D perhaps TRBD2 (5 bases). V was trimmed by 3 bases and J by 3 bases, leaving 15 bases between them. This CDR3 region has 15 residues. Germline V gene sequence: CDR1 LNHNV, CDR2 YYDKDF (reference sequence).

This clone has just a few counts. This chain uses TRBV12-5 with TRBJ1-4, with 7 bases aligning to TRBD1. This CDR3 has 16 residues. The trim removed 2 bases at V and 5 bases at J, leaving 8 bases unmatched. Germline V lookup: CDR1 LGHNT, CDR2 FRNRAP. The CDR3 loop reads CASGLIPGQTNEKLFF. The CDR3 nucleotides read TGTGCTAGTGGTTTGATCCCGGGACAGACGAATGAAAAACTGTTTTTT.

This clone has more than one count but fewer than ten. The genes are TRBV29-1 and TRBJ1-4, with D perhaps TRBD1 (5 bases). The CDR3 has 14 amino acids. In germline, CDR1 is SQVTM, CDR2 ANQGSEA. Trimming cost V 4 bases and J 6 bases, with 15 bases left between them. Written as DNA, the CDR3 is TGCAGCGTTGGGGAAATCGGGGACTATGAAAAACTGTTTTTT. This codes for CSVGEIGDYEKLFF.

The chain combines TRBV28 with TRBJ2-7, with 7 positions matching TRBD2. The length of the CDR3 is 14 residues. The V gene end was trimmed by 10 bases and the J gene end by 2 bases; junction bases not matched to a gene: 11. CDR1 and CDR2 (germline): MDHEN, SYDVKM. The chain's CDR3 is CATRGWEGTYEQYF. In DNA, the CDR3 is TGTGCCACCCGGGGTTGGGAGGGTACCTACGAGCAGTACTTC.

The chain has TRBV11-2 and TRBJ1-4, with 11 bases that match TRBD1. Germline V gene data show CDR1 as SGHAT and CDR2 as FQNNGV. V lost 4 bases, J lost 7 bases, and 2 bases stayed unmatched. There are 14 residues in the CDR3. The CDR3, as DNA: TGTGCCAGCAGCTCCGGGACAGGGGGTGAAAAACTGTTTTTT. The encoded protein is CASSSGTGGEKLFF.

The J gene is TRBJ2-3, the V gene TRBV6-6, with D perhaps TRBD2 (6 bases). The CDR3 consists of 14 residues. Germline values: CDR1 MNHNY, CDR2 SVGAGI (reference sequence). V lost 4 bases and J 0 bases, leaving 8 bases between the germline ends. The CDR3 nucleotides are TGTGCCAGCAGTTCGGCGGGGAGCACAGATACGCAGTATTTT. It specifies CASSSAGSTDTQYF.

The chain links TRBV18 to TRBJ1-4; TRBD1 aligns across 9 bases. V was pared by 4 bases and J by 6 bases, with 18 bases of the junction left unmatched. Germline V gene lookup returns CDR1 KGHSH and CDR2 LQKENI. This CDR3 comprises 19 residues. CDR3 in amino acids: CASSLTRDRVYRGDEKLFF. The CDR3 DNA follows: TGTGCCAGCTCACTTACCCGGGACAGGGTTTACAGAGGGGATGAAAAACTGTTTTTT.

This clone has just a few counts. V gene TRBV7-9 combines with J gene TRBJ1-4; 7 bases fit TRBD1. The CDR3 consists of 14 residues. V shed 5 bases and J 8 bases; nucleotides not matched to a gene: 8. Germline V gene data show CDR1 as SEHNR and CDR2 as FQNEAQ (reference sequence). The CDR3 loop reads CASSLGQAGEKLFF. CDR3 coding DNA: TGTGCCAGCAGCCTCGGACAGGCGGGGGAAAAACTGTTTTTT.

This clone was recorded once. This rearrangement joins TRBV30 to TRBJ2-3; D is possibly TRBD2 (6 bases). The germline CDR1 and CDR2 sequences are GTSNPN and SVGIG (reference sequence). V lost 2 bases, J lost 2 bases, and 14 bases lay in between. This CDR3 is 15 amino acids long. The CDR3 sequence is CAWSILGGSTDTQYF. The CDR3 DNA follows: TGTGCCTGGAGTATTCTGGGGGGATCCACAGATACGCAGTATTTT.

This clone came up once. The gene calls are TRBV28 and TRBJ2-5; D gene ambiguous. The CDR3 has 12 residues. CDR1 and CDR2 from the germline V gene are MDHEN and SYDVKM. V dropped 5 bases and J dropped 2 bases, with 6 bases sitting between them. The CDR3 DNA is TGTGCCAGCAGTCAACAACAAGAGACCCAGTACTTC. It encodes CASSQQQETQYF. Looking up the rest from reference TRBV28 and TRBJ2-5 gives the full variable domain: DVKVTQSSRYLVKRTGEKVFLECVQDMDHENMFWYRQDPGLGLRLIYFSYDVKMKEKGDIPEGYSVSREKKERFSLILESASTNQTSMYLCASSQQQETQYFGPGTRLLVL.

This chain connects TRBV2 to TRBJ2-3; 7 nucleotides match TRBD2. The CDR3 sequence is 14 residues long. The germline V gene encodes CDR1 SNHLY and CDR2 FYNNEI. V shed 7 bases and J 10 bases; nucleotides not matched to a gene: 14. CDR3 DNA: TGTGCCAGCACCCCCTCTCTAGCGGAAAACGCGCAGTATTTT. It codes for CASTPSLAENAQYF.

The J gene is TRBJ1-2, the V gene TRBV7-2; D perhaps matches TRBD1 (5 bases). The length of the CDR3 is 11 residues. The germline V gene has CDR1 SGHTA and CDR2 FQGNSA. Trimming left V 7 bases short and J 8 bases short, with 11 bases between. The CDR3 DNA sequence: TGTGCCAGCAACAAATGGGGCGGCTACACCTTC. This sequence encodes CASNKWGGYTF. The full variable domain, with the rest looked up from reference TRBV7-2 and TRBJ1-2, is GAGVSQSPSNKVTEKGKDVELRCDPISGHTALYWYRQSLGQGLEFLIYFQGNSAPDKSGLPSDRFSAERTGGSVSTLTIQRTQQEDSAVYLCASNKWGGYTFGSGTRLTVV.

The rearrangement links TRBV6-5 to TRBJ2-2; 7 nucleotides match TRBD1. V lost 2 bases to trimming and J lost 2 bases; unmatched junction nucleotides: 2. Germline values: CDR1 MNHEY, CDR2 SVGAGI. The CDR3 has 15 residues. The CDR3, as DNA: TGTGCCAGCAGTTACCGGGACAGTAACACCGGGGAGCTGTTTTTT. Its translation is CASSYRDSNTGELFF.

The J gene is TRBJ2-5, the V gene TRBV7-3, with 13 bases fitting TRBD2. V lost 5 bases, J lost 5 bases, and 5 bases stayed unmatched. This CDR3 contains 15 residues. Germline CDR1 and CDR2: SGHTA and FQGTGA. CDR3: CASSVGTSGAETQYF. The CDR3 coding sequence is TGTGCCAGCAGCGTCGGGACTAGCGGGGCGGAGACCCAGTACTTC.

The chain links TRBV7-2 to TRBJ1-2, with D perhaps TRBD1 (5 bases). V lost 0 bases to trimming and J lost 7 bases, with 9 bases between them. Germline CDR1 and CDR2: SGHTA and FQGNSA. The CDR3 has 13 residues. The CDR3 DNA reads TGTGCCAGCAGCTTAGCATCGCAGGGTGGCTACACCTTC. Residues: CASSLASQGGYTF.

This clone was seen a handful of times. The chain carries TRBV27 and TRBJ2-2, with D possibly matching TRBD2 (5 bases). This CDR3 has 15 amino acids. Germline lookup yields CDR1 MNHEY and CDR2 SMNVEV (reference sequence). V was cut by 2 bases and J by 5 bases, with 12 bases left in between. Here the CDR3 reads CASSLRGSGTGELFF. CDR3 coding DNA: TGTGCCAGCAGTTTACGTGGGAGCGGAACCGGGGAGCTGTTTTTT.

The chain joins TRBV5-1 to TRBJ1-1, with TRBD1 matching 8 bases. V was clipped by 4 bases and J by 4 bases; unmatched bases: 9. Per germline, CDR1 SGHRS and CDR2 YFSETQ. The CDR3 spans 15 residues. This CDR3 reads CASSLTGVEGTEAFF. DNA for the CDR3: TGCGCCAGCAGCCTGACAGGGGTTGAGGGCACTGAAGCTTTCTTT.

This chain connects TRBV9 to TRBJ2-5, with 15 bases aligning to TRBD2. Germline CDR1 and CDR2: SGDLS and YYNGEE. Losses at the gene ends were 1 base for V and 5 bases for J; bases not matched to a gene: 6. The CDR3 spans 17 residues. CDR3 protein: CASSVQGLAGGQETQYF. CDR3 sequence (DNA): TGTGCCAGCAGCGTACAAGGACTAGCGGGGGGGCAGGAGACCCAGTACTTC.

The chain is built from TRBV5-6 and TRBJ1-1; D possibly corresponds to TRBD1 (5 bases). Trimming took off 3 bases at V and 3 bases at J, with 9 bases between the two ends. Per germline, CDR1 SGHDT and CDR2 YYEEEE. CDR3 size: 13 residues. CDR3 sequence (DNA): TGTGCCAGCAGCTCGACAGAATACACTGAAGCTTTCTTT. It encodes CASSSTEYTEAFF.

Comments on this clone: Sequence at one end of the junction differs from germline and may be a read error. The rearrangement uses TRBV28 and TRBJ1-1; no clear D gene. Germline loops: CDR1 MDHEN, CDR2 SYDVKM. The CDR3 runs to 14 residues. The CDR3, as DNA: TGTGCCAGCAGTTTTAGATCAGGACGGACTGAGGCTTTCTTT. Its translation: CASSFRSGRTEAFF.

This clone was observed a handful of times. The CDR3 loop is CASSPTGGPNEKLFF. The DNA for the CDR3 is TGTGCCAGCAGCCCGACAGGGGGACCTAATGAAAAACTGTTTTTT. The chain carries TRBV7-3 and TRBJ1-4, with 9 bases identical to TRBD1. In germline, CDR1 is SGHTA, CDR2 FQGTGA. The V gene end was trimmed by 5 bases and the J gene end by 3 bases; junction bases not matched to a gene: 4. The CDR3 has 15 amino acids.

The rearrangement joins TRBV7-3 to TRBJ1-4; tentative D call: TRBD1 (5 bases). This CDR3 comprises 15 residues. Looked up from germline, CDR1 is SGHTA and CDR2 is FQGTGA. Trimming pared 5 bases from V and 3 bases from J, leaving 13 bases between. The DNA of the CDR3 is TGTGCCAGCAGCCCGACGGGCAGGGCTAATGAAAAACTGTTTTTT. Protein: CASSPTGRANEKLFF.

The chain is built from TRBV5-4 and TRBJ2-5, with D maybe TRBD2 (6 bases). With 0 bases removed from V and 9 bases from J, the gap between germline ends came to 9 bases. The CDR3 has 12 residues. Germline loops: CDR1 SGHNT, CDR2 YYREEE (reference sequence). The CDR3 sequence is CASSLGDFSQYF. In DNA, the CDR3 is TGTGCCAGCAGCTTGGGGGACTTCTCCCAGTACTTC.

V and J are TRBV5-1 and TRBJ2-5; perhaps TRBD1 as D (6 bases). The CDR3 runs 13 residues. The germline V gene has CDR1 SGHRS and CDR2 YFSETQ. V was trimmed by 4 bases and J by 1 base, leaving 8 bases between them. The CDR3: CASSRTVQETQYF. In DNA, the CDR3 is TGCGCCAGCAGCCGGACAGTCCAAGAGACCCAGTACTTC.

This clone has a single count. The CDR3 protein is CAWSLDPTSYNEQFF. CDR3 coding DNA: TGTGCCTGGAGTCTAGACCCCACCTCTTACAATGAGCAGTTCTTC. The V gene is TRBV30, the J gene TRBJ2-1; D ambiguous. The CDR3 runs to 15 residues. Germline assignment: CDR1 GTSNPN and CDR2 SVGIG (reference sequence). Trimming stripped 2 bases from V and 4 bases from J, with 15 bases between.